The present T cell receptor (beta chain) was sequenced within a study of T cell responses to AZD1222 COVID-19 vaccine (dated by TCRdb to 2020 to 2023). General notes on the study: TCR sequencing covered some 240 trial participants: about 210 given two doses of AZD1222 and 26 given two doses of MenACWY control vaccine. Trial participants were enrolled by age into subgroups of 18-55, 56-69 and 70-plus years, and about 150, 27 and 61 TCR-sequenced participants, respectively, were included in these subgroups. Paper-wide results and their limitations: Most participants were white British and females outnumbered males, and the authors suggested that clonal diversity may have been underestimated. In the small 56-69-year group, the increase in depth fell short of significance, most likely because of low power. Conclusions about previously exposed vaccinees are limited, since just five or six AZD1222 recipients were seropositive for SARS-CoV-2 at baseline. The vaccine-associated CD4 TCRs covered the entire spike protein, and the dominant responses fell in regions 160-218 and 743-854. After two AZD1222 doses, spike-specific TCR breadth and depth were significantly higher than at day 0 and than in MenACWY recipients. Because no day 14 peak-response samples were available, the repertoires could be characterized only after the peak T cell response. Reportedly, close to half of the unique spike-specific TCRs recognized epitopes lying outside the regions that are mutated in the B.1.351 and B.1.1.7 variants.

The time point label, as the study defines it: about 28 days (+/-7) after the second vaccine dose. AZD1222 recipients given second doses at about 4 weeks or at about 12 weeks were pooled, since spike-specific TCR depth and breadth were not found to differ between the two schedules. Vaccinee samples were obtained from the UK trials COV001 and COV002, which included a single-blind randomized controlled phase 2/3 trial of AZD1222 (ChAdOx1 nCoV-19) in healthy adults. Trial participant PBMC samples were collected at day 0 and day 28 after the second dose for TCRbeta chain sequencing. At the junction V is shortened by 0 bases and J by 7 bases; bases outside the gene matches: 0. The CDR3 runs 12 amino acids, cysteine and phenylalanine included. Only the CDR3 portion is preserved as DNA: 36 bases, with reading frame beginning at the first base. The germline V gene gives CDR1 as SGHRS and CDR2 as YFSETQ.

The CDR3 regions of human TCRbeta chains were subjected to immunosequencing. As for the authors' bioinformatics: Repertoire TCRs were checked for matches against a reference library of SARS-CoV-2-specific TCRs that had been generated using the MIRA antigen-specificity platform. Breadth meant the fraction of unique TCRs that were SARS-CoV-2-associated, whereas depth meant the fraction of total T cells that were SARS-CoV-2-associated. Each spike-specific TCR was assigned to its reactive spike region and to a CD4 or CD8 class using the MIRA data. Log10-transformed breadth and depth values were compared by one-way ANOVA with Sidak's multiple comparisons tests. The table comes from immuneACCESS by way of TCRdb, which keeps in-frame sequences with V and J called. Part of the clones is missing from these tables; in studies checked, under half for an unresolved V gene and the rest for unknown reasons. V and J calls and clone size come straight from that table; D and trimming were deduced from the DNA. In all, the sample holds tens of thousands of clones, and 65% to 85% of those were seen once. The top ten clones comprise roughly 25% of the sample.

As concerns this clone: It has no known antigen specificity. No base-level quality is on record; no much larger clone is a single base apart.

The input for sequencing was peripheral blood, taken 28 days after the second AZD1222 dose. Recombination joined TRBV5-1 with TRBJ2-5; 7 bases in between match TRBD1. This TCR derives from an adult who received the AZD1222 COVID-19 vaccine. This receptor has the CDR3 CASSLEGATQYF. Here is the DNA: TGCGCCAGCAGCTTGGAGGGGGCGACCCAGTACTTC.